This entry is about one T cell receptor (beta chain). One end of the junction is discordant with germline, which a read error may explain. The data were taken from a study of T cells in Graves' hyperthyroidism and ophthalmopathy. The CDR3 covers 14 residues. Per germline, CDR1 SEHNR and CDR2 FQNEAQ (reference sequence). The investigators amplified TCR beta CDR3 regions from RNA transcripts. TCR CDR3 underwent first-round RT-PCR with the HTBI primer set. TCRdb re-analysed the multiplex PCR reads in MiXCR, keeping a single row per CDR3 protein. Among a few hundred thousand distinct CDR3 sequences listed, approximately 44% were seen once.

What was sequenced was peripheral blood or thyroid tissue (not recorded which). The clonotype originates from a young woman with Graves' hyperthyroidism. The rearrangement uses TRBV7-9 and TRBJ1-5; D perhaps matches TRBD1 (5 bases). CDR3 in amino acids: CASSRAGGDQPQHF. The CDR3 nucleotides are TGCGCCAGCAGCAGGGCAGGAGGGGATCAGCCCCAGCATTTT.